Below, 29 T cell receptor beta chains from the same sample are listed, as sequenced in a study of T-cell memory formation after mild COVID-19. MiXCR, run by TCRdb on the 5' RACE reads, gives a single entry per CDR3 protein. The sample consists of fewer than 400,000 distinct CDR3 sequences, about 16% of them appearing once. Sequencing used PBMCs or a T cell subset sorted from them (not recorded which). The receptors come from a man younger than 30 who had mild COVID-19 (a few samples of this study predate the infection). Cell type and time point are not known.

In this sample, this clonotype turned up a few times. The genes are TRBV7-2 and TRBJ1-1; D remains unclear. Germline V gene sequence: CDR1 SGHTA, CDR2 FQGNSA. The V and J ends lost 1 base and 5 bases respectively, with 11 bases between them. The CDR3 extends over 14 amino acids. The CDR3 spells CASSLGRMGTEAFF. The CDR3 DNA sequence: TGTGCCAGCAGCTTAGGCCGGATGGGGACTGAAGCTTTCTTT.

This clonotype was observed a handful of times. Written as DNA, the CDR3 is TGTGCCAGCAGCCAAGGAATCGGGGACTCCTACGAGCAGTACTTC. Translated: CASSQGIGDSYEQYF. The chain employs TRBV3-1 and TRBJ2-7; D is perhaps TRBD2 (5 bases). This CDR3 comprises 15 residues. Trimming stripped 1 base from V and 0 bases from J, with 10 bases between. CDR1 is LGHDT, CDR2 YNNKEL, per germline (reference sequence).

This clonotype turned up a few times. J is TRBJ1-6 and V is TRBV20-1; TRBD1 matches at 12 bases. The CDR3 consists of 14 residues. Per the germline V gene, CDR1 is DFQATT and CDR2 is SNEGSKA (reference sequence). The ends lost 5 bases at V and 8 bases at J; junction bases unmatched: 4. CDR3 in amino acids: CSAGGQGADSPLHF. CDR3 bases: TGCAGTGCTGGGGGACAGGGGGCGGATTCACCCCTCCACTTT.

This CDR3 is CASSTLAGQQFF. The CDR3, as DNA: TGTGCCAGTAGTACCCTAGCGGGACAGCAGTTCTTC. J is TRBJ2-1 and V is TRBV19; TRBD2 aligns across 9 bases. CDR3 length equals 12 residues. The V and J ends lost 4 bases and 11 bases, in that order; junction bases with no gene match: 3. Germline CDR1 LNHDA, CDR2 SQIVND (reference sequence).

The V call is TRBV19, the J call TRBJ2-7; D possibly corresponds to TRBD1 (6 bases). V shed 5 bases and J shed 2 bases, with 10 bases lying between them. The CDR3 spans 13 residues. Germline-derived CDR1 and CDR2 are LNHDA and SQIVND (reference sequence). DNA of the CDR3: TGTGCCAGTAGTGCGACAGGTACCTACGAGCAGTACGTC. Protein: CASSATGTYEQYV.

The chain uses TRBV12-3 or TRBV12-4 and TRBJ2-3; D possibly matches TRBD1 or TRBD2 (5 bases each). Trimming removed 3 bases from V and 8 bases from J, with 9 bases in between. There are 12 residues in the CDR3. The chain's CDR3 is CASSLGRVTQYF. The CDR3 nucleotides read TGTGCCAGCAGTTTGGGACGGGTTACGCAGTATTTT.

This clonotype came up many times. The genes are TRBV20-1 and TRBJ2-7, with no clear D. This CDR3 comprises 14 residues. V was shortened by 4 bases and J by 3 bases, with 16 bases between the two germline ends. CDR1 and CDR2 from the germline V gene are DFQATT and SNEGSKA (reference sequence). The CDR3 here is CSAIKPSIYYEQYV. CDR3 sequence (DNA): TGCAGTGCTATAAAGCCCTCCATATACTACGAGCAGTACGTC.

The sample holds a few counts of this clonotype. This chain connects TRBV12-3 or TRBV12-4 to TRBJ2-1; the D is unclear. The length of the CDR3 is 16 residues. V lost 4 bases and J 9 bases, leaving 22 bases between the germline ends. CDR3 in DNA: TGTGCCAGCAGTTCCCGGACGGGCTCGGGTTTCAGTGAGCAGTTCTTC. It codes for CASSSRTGSGFSEQFF.

V and J are TRBV10-3 and TRBJ1-6; the D is unclear. The CDR3 extends over 14 amino acids. In germline, CDR1 is ENHRY, CDR2 SYGVKD. With 3 bases removed from V and 4 bases from J, the gap between germline ends came to 7 bases. The CDR3 sequence: CAISEPAYNSPLHF. The CDR3 nucleotides are TGTGCCATCAGTGAACCAGCATATAATTCACCCCTCCACTTT.

Only a few counts were recorded for this clonotype. The V gene is TRBV4-3, the J gene TRBJ2-1, with no clear D. V was shortened by 2 bases and J by 0 bases, with 8 bases between the two germline ends. Germline-derived CDR1 and CDR2 are LGHNA and YSLEER. This CDR3 has 15 amino acids. This chain's CDR3 is CASSQRSSSYNEQFF. The CDR3 DNA is TGCGCCAGCAGCCAACGGTCCAGCTCCTACAATGAGCAGTTCTTC.

This clonotype was detected a few times. The chain is built from TRBV12-3 or TRBV12-4 and TRBJ1-1; 9 bases align to TRBD1. V dropped 6 bases and J dropped 3; count of bases not matched to a gene: 2. This CDR3 is built from 13 residues. Here the CDR3 reads CASRGQGHTEAFF. Here the CDR3 DNA reads TGTGCCAGCAGGGGACAGGGACACACTGAAGCTTTCTTT.

This clonotype showed up just once. An end of the junction differs from the germline gene, which may be a read error. The chain has TRBV6-2 or TRBV6-3 and TRBJ1-5; TRBD1 agrees at 7 bases. CDR1 is MNHEY and CDR2 is SVGEGT in the germline V gene. This CDR3 is built from 16 residues. The CDR3: CDSSNARDSGGQPQHF. DNA of the CDR3: TGTGACAGCAGCAACGCTCGGGACAGTGGGGGCCAGCCCCAGCATTTT.

The chain has TRBV28 and TRBJ2-1; D not certain. Between the trimmed V and J ends, which lost 6 bases and 6 bases, there was a span of 12 bases. CDR1 is MDHEN and CDR2 is SYDVKM in the germline V gene. The CDR3 length is 13 residues. The CDR3 DNA follows: TGTGCCAGCAGACGTTGGACGGTCAATGAGCAGTTCTTC. Translating gives CASRRWTVNEQFF.

CDR3 bases: TGTGCCAGCAGCGACGGGGGGGACTATGGCTACACCTTC. Translation gives CASSDGGDYGYTF. V gene TRBV7-9 combines with J gene TRBJ1-2; D is perhaps TRBD1 (5 bases). Germline V lookup: CDR1 SEHNR, CDR2 FQNEAQ (reference sequence). V dropped 5 bases and J dropped 3 bases, with 10 bases sitting between them. The CDR3 sequence is 13 residues long.

The chain uses TRBV6-5 and TRBJ2-7, with D tentatively TRBD1 or TRBD2 (5 bases each). Germline V gene sequence: CDR1 MNHEY, CDR2 SVGAGI. The CDR3 extends over 13 amino acids. V was clipped by 8 bases and J by 2 bases, with 13 bases between them. CDR3 region: CASGRDGTYEQYF. The DNA for the CDR3 is TGTGCCAGCGGCCGGGACGGCACCTACGAGCAGTACTTC.

This clonotype was counted a few times. This chain joins TRBV6-1 and TRBJ1-5; TRBD1 is a possible D gene (5 bases). The CDR3 loop spans 15 amino acids. Deletions cut 6 bases from V and 0 bases from J, with 12 bases between. The germline V gene encodes CDR1 MNHNS and CDR2 SASEGT. This CDR3 is CASRLTDYSNQPQHF. The CDR3 nucleotides are TGTGCCAGCAGATTGACAGATTATAGCAATCAGCCCCAGCATTTT.

The chain is built from TRBV19 and TRBJ2-3; TRBD1 might be the D (6 bases). The CDR3 is 14 amino acids. In germline, CDR1 is LNHDA, CDR2 SQIVND (reference sequence). V was shortened by 5 bases and J by 2 bases, with 11 bases between the two germline ends. The CDR3 loop is CASSPQGHTDTQYF. In DNA form, the CDR3 reads TGTGCCAGTAGTCCTCAGGGACACACAGATACGCAGTATTTT.

This clonotype has a handful of counts. The V call is TRBV4-2, the J call TRBJ2-2; no reliable D call. Trimming cost V 4 bases and J 5 bases, with 8 bases left between them. The CDR3 contains 13 residues. CDR1 and CDR2 from the germline V gene are LGHNA and YNFKEQ. DNA for the CDR3: TGTGCCAGCAGCCCACATGTAACCGGGGAGCTGTTTTTT. Translating it yields CASSPHVTGELFF.

This clonotype was seen ten or more times. This sequence joins TRBV6-2 or TRBV6-3 and TRBJ1-1, with no clear D. Germline V gives CDR1 MNHEY, CDR2 SVGEGT. The CDR3 contains 14 residues. The V end lost 7 bases, the J end lost 6 bases, and 18 bases lay between the germline ends. The CDR3 bases are TGTGCCAGCACTTCGGGCCGCGAATGGGCTGAAGCTTTCTTT. It is translated as CASTSGREWAEAFF.

For the CDR3, the DNA is TGTGCCACCAGTGACTGGAGGGGTCAGCCCCAGCATTTT. Its translation is CATSDWRGQPQHF. The chain uses TRBV24-1 and TRBJ1-5; D is perhaps TRBD1 (5 bases). V gave up 4 bases and J gave up 6 bases, with 9 bases separating them. CDR3 length: 13 amino acids. Germline CDR1 is KGHDR and CDR2 is SFDVKD.

This clonotype showed up many times. The rearrangement uses TRBV12-3 or TRBV12-4 and TRBJ1-2; TRBD1 aligns across 8 bases. CDR3 size: 14 residues. V shed 4 bases, J shed 8 bases, and the junction held 9 bases outside the gene matches. CDR3 region: CASSSLGQAKGYTF. As DNA, the CDR3 is TGTGCCAGCAGTTCCCTGGGACAGGCGAAAGGCTACACCTTC.

In this sample, this clonotype turned up a few times. The gene calls are TRBV7-2 and TRBJ2-1; 7 bases are shared with TRBD1. The trim removed 5 bases at V and 6 bases at J, leaving 7 bases unmatched. Germline CDR1 is SGHTA and CDR2 is FQGNSA. The CDR3 consists of 14 residues. The CDR3 sequence: CASSTRQGINEQFF. CDR3 DNA: TGTGCCAGCAGCACCCGACAGGGTATCAATGAGCAGTTCTTC.

The chain uses TRBV6-5 and TRBJ2-7, with TRBD1 matching 9 bases. Germline values: CDR1 MNHEY, CDR2 SVGAGI. V lost 5 bases to trimming and J lost 5 bases; unmatched junction nucleotides: 4. The CDR3 runs to 13 residues. Here the CDR3 reads CASSPQGADEQYF. The CDR3 coding sequence is TGTGCCAGCAGTCCACAGGGGGCGGACGAGCAGTACTTC.

This clonotype was seen a few times. V is TRBV20-1 and J is TRBJ2-5; D possibly uses TRBD1 or TRBD2 (5 bases each). V dropped 5 bases and J dropped 4 bases, with 17 bases sitting between them. Germline-derived CDR1 and CDR2 are DFQATT and SNEGSKA (reference sequence). The CDR3 extends over 14 amino acids. The CDR3 reads CSAGGPKVGETQYF. CDR3 nucleotides: TGCAGTGCTGGGGGACCAAAGGTAGGAGAGACCCAGTACTTC.

There are a few counts of this clonotype. The V call is TRBV7-3, the J call TRBJ1-2; 7 bases match TRBD1. V was clipped by 4 bases and J by 5 bases; unmatched bases: 7. Germline CDR1 reads SGHTA; CDR2 reads FQGTGA. CDR3 size: 14 residues. CDR3 nucleotides: TGTGCCAGCAGCTATGGACAGGTTTTATATGGCTACACCTTC. It translates to CASSYGQVLYGYTF.

This clonotype was counted between two and nine times. J is TRBJ2-3 and V is TRBV2; 7 positions match TRBD1. The CDR3 runs 14 residues. Germline CDR1 and CDR2: SNHLY and FYNNEI. V dropped 2 bases and J dropped 8; count of bases not matched to a gene: 7. DNA for the CDR3: TGTGCCAGCAGTGAACAAGATTACAGGGGTACGCAGTATTTT. It encodes CASSEQDYRGTQYF. Together with reference TRBV2 and TRBJ2-3, the CDR3 gives the full variable domain: EPEVTQTPSHQVTQMGQEVILRCVPISNHLYFYWYRQILGQKVEFLVSFYNNEISEKSEIFDDQFSVERPDGSNFTLKIRSTKLEDSAMYFCASSEQDYRGTQYFGPGTRLTVL.

In this sample, this clonotype turned up many times. Mismatch with germline at one junction end may stem from a read error. This sequence joins TRBV5-1 and TRBJ2-7, with D tentatively TRBD1 (6 bases). The CDR3 loop spans 12 amino acids. Germline V lookup: CDR1 SGHRS, CDR2 YFSETQ. The CDR3 bases are TGTGCCAGCAGCTTAGGGGGTTACGAGCAGTACTTC. Protein product: CASSLGGYEQYF.

In this sample, this clonotype turned up many times. The gene calls are TRBV7-3 and TRBJ1-1; a weak D match, TRBD1 (5 bases). Germline CDR1 SGHTA, CDR2 FQGTGA. This CDR3 contains 14 residues. V dropped 1 base and J dropped 5 bases, with 11 bases sitting between them. CDR3 region: CASSLKGVRTEAFF. CDR3 coding DNA: TGTGCCAGCAGCTTAAAAGGGGTTCGAACTGAAGCTTTCTTT.

This chain joins TRBV28 and TRBJ1-2, with 7 bases aligning to TRBD1. Germline CDR1 is MDHEN and CDR2 is SYDVKM. This CDR3 has 14 residues. J gave up 4 bases and V 7 bases, and 9 bases lay outside the gene matches. CDR3 bases: TGTGCCAGCAATCAACTACAGGGGTTCTATGGCTACACCTTC. Translating gives CASNQLQGFYGYTF.